The entry below gives a single TCR beta chain sequence along with its context. Its antigen remains unidentified. The CDR3 spans 14 residues, from the cysteine through the phenylalanine. No nucleotide data were recorded. The germline V gene sets CDR1 to MNHEY and CDR2 to SVGEGT. This sample is drawn from a study of monozygotic twins with inflammatory bowel disease (dated by TCRdb to about 2019). Regarding the research as a whole: The full study comprised around 30 monozygotic twin pairs: nine German pairs (four IBD-concordant, five IBD-discordant) and 19 IBD-discordant Danish pairs. Disease-associated traits were sought mainly through comparisons between IBD patients and their genetically identical healthy co-twins within discordant pairs. Each individual had, on average, about 151 000 unique TCRalpha sequences and 181 000 unique TCRbeta sequences available for analysis. Findings and caveats that apply to the study as a whole: TCRbeta repertoire diversity, by inverse Simpson index, was decreased in IBD patients compared with their healthy co-twins. Concordant and discordant twins showed no difference in repertoire similarity, possibly because of limited statistical power. Background noise and inter-individual variability may have been introduced into the repertoires by the differing immunosuppressive treatments among patients. The analysis was unable to tell apart different T cell subtypes. IBD patients shared fewer clonotypes with other individuals than healthy twins did, most markedly in patients showing signs of disease activity. No single strong signal or clonotype linked to IBD turned up in the results, so the idea that one exists was not supported.

Library preparation used 5' RACE. Each TCR library was prepared from around 3.5 ug of total RNA. cDNA was synthesized with SMARTScribe reverse transcriptase in eight separate reactions per sample. Unique molecular identifiers containing a 6-nucleotide sample barcode were introduced through template switching during cDNA synthesis. TCRalpha and TCRbeta cDNA was amplified by two nested PCRs of around 16 and 10 cycles, with bead purification after each PCR. Before amplification, the cDNA was treated with uracil DNA-glycosylase and purified using the QIAquick PCR purification kit. The second PCR was the step at which Illumina TruSeq-compatible adapters and sample-specific barcodes were added. TapeStation and Qubit were used to check library quality and concentration, and about 5.2 ng of each library went into the pool. Sequencing of pooled libraries was carried out on an Illumina HiSeq2500 single-index Rapid Run using 2 x 100 bp reads and custom sequencing primers. The source study handled its data this way. UMI-based consensus assembly with MiGEC version 1.2.6 was used to correct PCR and sequencing errors. MiXCR version 2.1.1 was used to carry out V(D)J alignment, clonotype assembly and CDR3 extraction. Gene usage, clonotype sharing and MAIT/NKT TCR abundance were normalised by analysing the top 1000, 10 000 and 20 000 clonotypes per sample. Diversity was computed as the inverse Simpson index with the vegan R package after downsampling to 27 000 UMIs. Paired Mann-Whitney U tests on discordant twin pairs were used, with Benjamini-Hochberg multiple-testing correction. TCRdb reprocessed the sequencing reads and holds a single record per CDR3 protein sequence, with no DNA. V and J calls and clone size were set by TCRdb, not the authors. The record for this sample contains 160,000 or so distinct CDR3 sequences. Roughly 2.4% of the sample goes to the ten largest clones.

From each donor, a 2.5 ml peripheral blood sample was drawn into PAXgene tubes and stored at -80 degrees C. Total RNA was isolated from whole blood with the PAXgene blood miRNA kit on an automated QIAcube, without T cell sorting. Peripheral blood from monozygotic twin pairs concordant or discordant for inflammatory bowel disease was subjected to deep TCRalpha and TCRbeta repertoire profiling with unique molecular barcoding. For every twin pair, smoking habits were documented, and each individual was categorised as a current, former or never smoker. The rearranged chain carries TRBV6-2 or TRBV6-3 and TRBJ1-1. This TCR derives from a human donor with ulcerative colitis or Crohn's disease, or a healthy co-twin of an affected twin (not recorded which). Sequencing was carried out using blood. CDR3 reads: CASSTEVPNTEAFF.